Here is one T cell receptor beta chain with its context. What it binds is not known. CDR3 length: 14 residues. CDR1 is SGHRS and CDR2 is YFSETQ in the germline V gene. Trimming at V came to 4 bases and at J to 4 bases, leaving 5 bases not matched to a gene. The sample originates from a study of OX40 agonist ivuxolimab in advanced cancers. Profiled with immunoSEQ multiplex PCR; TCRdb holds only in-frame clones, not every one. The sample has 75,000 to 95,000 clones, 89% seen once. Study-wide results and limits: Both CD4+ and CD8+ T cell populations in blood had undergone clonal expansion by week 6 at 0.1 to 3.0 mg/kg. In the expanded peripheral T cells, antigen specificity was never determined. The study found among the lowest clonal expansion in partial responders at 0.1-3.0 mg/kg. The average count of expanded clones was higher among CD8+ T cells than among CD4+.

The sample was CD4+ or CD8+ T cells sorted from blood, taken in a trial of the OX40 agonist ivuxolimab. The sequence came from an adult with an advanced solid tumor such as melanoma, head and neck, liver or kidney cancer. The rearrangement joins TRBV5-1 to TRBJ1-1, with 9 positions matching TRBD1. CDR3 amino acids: CASSPGTGLTEAFF. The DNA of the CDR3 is TGCGCCAGCAGCCCCGGGACAGGGCTCACTGAAGCTTTCTTT.